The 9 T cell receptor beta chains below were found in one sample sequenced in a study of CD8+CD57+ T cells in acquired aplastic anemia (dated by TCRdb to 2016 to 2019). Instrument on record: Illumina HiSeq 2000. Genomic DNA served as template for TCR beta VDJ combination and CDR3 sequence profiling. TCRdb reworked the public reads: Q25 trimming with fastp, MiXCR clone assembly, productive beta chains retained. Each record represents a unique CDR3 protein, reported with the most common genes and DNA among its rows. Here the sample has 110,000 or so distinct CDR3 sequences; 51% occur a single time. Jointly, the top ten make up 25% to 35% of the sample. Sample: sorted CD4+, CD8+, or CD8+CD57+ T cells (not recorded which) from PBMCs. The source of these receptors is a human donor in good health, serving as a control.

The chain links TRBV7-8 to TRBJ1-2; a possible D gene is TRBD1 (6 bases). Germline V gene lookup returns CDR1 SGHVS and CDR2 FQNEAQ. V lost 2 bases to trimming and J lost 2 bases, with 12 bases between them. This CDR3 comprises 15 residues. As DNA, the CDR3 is TGTGCCAGCAGCTTATGGCGGCAGGGGAACTATGGCTACACCTTC. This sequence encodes CASSLWRQGNYGYTF. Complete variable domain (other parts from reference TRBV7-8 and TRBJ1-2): GAGVSQSPRYKVAKRGQDVALRCDPISGHVSLFWYQQALGQGPEFLTYFQNEAQLDKSGLPSDRFFAERPEGSVSTLKIQRTQQEDSAVYLCASSLWRQGNYGYTFGSGTRLTVV.

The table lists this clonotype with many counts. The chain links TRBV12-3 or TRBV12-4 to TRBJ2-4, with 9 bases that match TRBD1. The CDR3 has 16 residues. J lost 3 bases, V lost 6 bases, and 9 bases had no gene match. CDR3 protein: CASSPIPGQGKNIQYF. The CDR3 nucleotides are TGTGCCAGCAGCCCAATACCGGGACAGGGCAAAAACATTCAGTACTTC.

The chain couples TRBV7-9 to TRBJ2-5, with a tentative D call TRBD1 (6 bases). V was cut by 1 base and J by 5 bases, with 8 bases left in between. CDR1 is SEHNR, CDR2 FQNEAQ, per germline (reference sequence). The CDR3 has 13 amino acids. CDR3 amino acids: CASSLDQGETQYF. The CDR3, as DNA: TGTGCCAGCAGCTTAGATCAGGGGGAGACCCAGTACTTC.

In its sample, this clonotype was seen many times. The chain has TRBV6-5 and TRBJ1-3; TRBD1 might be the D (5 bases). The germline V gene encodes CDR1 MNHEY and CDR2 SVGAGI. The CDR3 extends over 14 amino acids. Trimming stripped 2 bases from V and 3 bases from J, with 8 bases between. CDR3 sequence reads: CASSYGGNGNTIYF. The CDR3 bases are TGTGCCAGCAGTTACGGGGGGAATGGAAACACCATATATTTT.

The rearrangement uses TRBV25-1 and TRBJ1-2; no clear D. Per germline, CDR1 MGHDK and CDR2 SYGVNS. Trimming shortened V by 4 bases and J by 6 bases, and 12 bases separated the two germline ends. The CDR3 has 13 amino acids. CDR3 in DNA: TGTGCCAGCAGTGGGACGGAGAAGAATGGCTACACCTTC. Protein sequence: CASSGTEKNGYTF.

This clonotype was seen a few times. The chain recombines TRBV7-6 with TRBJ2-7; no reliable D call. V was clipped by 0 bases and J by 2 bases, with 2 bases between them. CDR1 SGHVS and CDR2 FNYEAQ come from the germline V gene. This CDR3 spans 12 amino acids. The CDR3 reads CASSLATYEQYF. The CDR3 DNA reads TGTGCCAGCAGCTTAGCTACCTACGAGCAGTACTTC.

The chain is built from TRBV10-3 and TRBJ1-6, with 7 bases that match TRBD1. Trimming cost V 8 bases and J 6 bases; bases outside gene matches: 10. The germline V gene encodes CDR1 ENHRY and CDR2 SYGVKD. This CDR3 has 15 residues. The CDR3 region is CAIGTLGQANSPLHF. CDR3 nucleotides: TGTGCCATCGGAACCTTAGGACAGGCTAATTCACCCCTCCACTTT.

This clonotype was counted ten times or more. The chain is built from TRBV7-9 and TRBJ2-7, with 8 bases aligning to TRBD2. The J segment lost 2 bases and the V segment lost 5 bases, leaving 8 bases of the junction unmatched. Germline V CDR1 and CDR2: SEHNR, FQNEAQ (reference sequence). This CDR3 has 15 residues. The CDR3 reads CASSPTRGGPYEQYF. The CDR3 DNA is TGTGCCAGCAGCCCTACTCGGGGGGGCCCCTACGAGCAGTACTTC.

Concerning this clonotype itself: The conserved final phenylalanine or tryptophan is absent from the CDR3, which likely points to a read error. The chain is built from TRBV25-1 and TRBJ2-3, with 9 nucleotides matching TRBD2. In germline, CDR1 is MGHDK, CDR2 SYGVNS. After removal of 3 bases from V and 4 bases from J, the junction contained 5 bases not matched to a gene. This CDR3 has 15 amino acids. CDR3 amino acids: CASSEREGSPDTQYC. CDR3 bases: TGTGCCAGCAGTGAGCGGGAGGGCAGCCCAGATACGCAGTATTGT.